This T cell receptor beta chain was sequenced in a study of blood T cell repertoires in COVID-19. V gave up 3 bases and J gave up 4 bases, with 18 bases separating them. Per the germline V gene, CDR1 is MGHRA and CDR2 is YSYEKL. This CDR3 spans 16 amino acids. This table comes from immunoSEQ multiplex PCR, and its TCRdb copy is limited to in-frame clones, with some not included. This sample yields around 250,000 clones, of which under 90% are seen a single time; around 16% belongs to the top ten. The chain joins TRBV4-1 to TRBJ1-2; D ambiguous. The TCR comes from a man aged 18 to 35 who had recovered from COVID-19. The sequenced material came from PBMCs or T cells enriched from blood (not recorded which). The DNA of the CDR3 is TGCGCCAGCAGCCACCTCGCGGGGAGATCTCCCTATGGCTACACCTTC. As protein: CASSHLAGRSPYGYTF.